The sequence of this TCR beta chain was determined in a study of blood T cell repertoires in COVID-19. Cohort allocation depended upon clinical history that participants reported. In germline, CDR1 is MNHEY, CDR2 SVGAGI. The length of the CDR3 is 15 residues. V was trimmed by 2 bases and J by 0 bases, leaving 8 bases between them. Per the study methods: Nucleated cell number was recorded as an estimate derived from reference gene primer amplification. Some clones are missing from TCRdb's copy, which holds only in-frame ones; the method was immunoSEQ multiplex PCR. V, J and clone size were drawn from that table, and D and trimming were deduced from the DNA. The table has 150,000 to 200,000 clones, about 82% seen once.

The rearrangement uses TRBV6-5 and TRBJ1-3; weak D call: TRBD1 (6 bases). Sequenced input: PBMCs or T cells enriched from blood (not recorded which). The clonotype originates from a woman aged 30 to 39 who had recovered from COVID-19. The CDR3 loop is CASSYQGSSGNTIYF. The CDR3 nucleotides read TGTGCCAGCAGTTACCAGGGGAGCTCTGGAAACACCATATATTTT.